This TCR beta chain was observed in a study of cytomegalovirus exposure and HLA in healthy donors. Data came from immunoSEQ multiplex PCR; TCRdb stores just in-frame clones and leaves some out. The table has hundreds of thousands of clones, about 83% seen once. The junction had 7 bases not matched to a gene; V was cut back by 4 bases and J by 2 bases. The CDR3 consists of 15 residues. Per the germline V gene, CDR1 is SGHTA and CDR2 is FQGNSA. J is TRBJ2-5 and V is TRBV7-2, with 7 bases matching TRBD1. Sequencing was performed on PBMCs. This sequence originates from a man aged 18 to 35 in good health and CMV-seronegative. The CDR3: CASSSQGSVQETQYF. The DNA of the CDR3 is TGTGCCAGCAGCTCACAGGGGTCGGTGCAAGAGACCCAGTACTTC.